The next 27 T cell receptor beta chains were all read from a single sample in a study of blood T cell repertoires in COVID-19. The method was immunoSEQ multiplex PCR; TCRdb's version includes in-frame clones alone and lacks a portion of them. Among about 270,000 clones, roughly nine tenths were seen once, and the ten largest hold less than 3%. Sequencing input: PBMCs or T cells enriched from blood (not recorded which). These TCRs come from a woman aged 18-29 years who had recovered from COVID-19.

The rearrangement joins TRBV11-2 to TRBJ2-7, with D possibly TRBD1 on 7 matching bases. CDR1 and CDR2 from the germline V gene are SGHAT and FQNNGV. The V and J ends lost 1 base and 2 bases respectively, with 9 bases between them. CDR3 size: 14 residues. The CDR3 sequence: CASSLAGGTYEQYF. The CDR3 nucleotides are TGTGCCAGCAGCTTAGCAGGGGGGACCTACGAGCAGTACTTC.

The chain joins TRBV13 to TRBJ1-1; 7 bases match TRBD1. Germline V gene lookup returns CDR1 PRHDT and CDR2 FYEKMQ (reference sequence). After removal of 3 bases from V and 10 bases from J, the junction contained 8 bases not matched to a gene. This CDR3 region has 13 residues. DNA of the CDR3: TGTGCCAGCAGCTTCCAGGGGGTGGTGGGAGCTTTCTTT. Protein sequence: CASSFQGVVGAFF.

This chain connects TRBV20-1 to TRBJ2-5; no clear D. CDR3 length: 12 amino acids. V was cut by 3 bases and J by 4 bases, with 9 bases left in between. CDR1 is DFQATT and CDR2 is SNEGSKA in the germline V gene (reference sequence). This CDR3 reads CSASLVSETQYF. CDR3 DNA sequence: TGCAGTGCTAGTTTAGTTTCAGAGACCCAGTACTTC.

This clone was counted a few times. The chain links TRBV11-3 to TRBJ2-5; 8 positions match TRBD2. The CDR3 sequence is 16 residues long. Trimming removed 1 base from V and 1 base from J; junction bases left unmatched: 5. Germline CDR1 and CDR2: SGHNT and YENEEA. The CDR3 reads CASSLGQGTSQETQYF. CDR3 DNA: TGTGCCAGCAGCTTAGGCCAGGGGACTAGCCAAGAGACCCAGTACTTC.

V usage is TRBV2 and J usage is TRBJ2-3; the match to TRBD2 covers 12 bases. Germline assignment: CDR1 SNHLY and CDR2 FYNNEI. This CDR3 is 16 amino acids long. Unmatched junction bases numbered 7, after V lost 6 bases and J lost 3 bases. The DNA of the CDR3 is TGTGCCAGCAGCCTGACTAGCGGGAGTGGTACAGATACGCAGTATTTT. Protein sequence: CASSLTSGSGTDTQYF.

V gene TRBV4-3 combines with J gene TRBJ2-5; 12 bases line up with TRBD2. V lost 0 bases to trimming and J lost 5 bases; unmatched junction nucleotides: 4. Germline CDR1 reads LGHNA; CDR2 reads YSLEER. The CDR3 length is 16 residues. CDR3 in DNA: TGCGCCAGCAGCCAAGATCTAGCGGGGGGGCCTGAGACCCAGTACTTC. Its protein is CASSQDLAGGPETQYF.

This clone was detected once. This same CDR3 is encoded by further DNA sequences in the sample. This chain joins TRBV5-1 and TRBJ2-1, with TRBD1 matching over 10 bases. The V segment lost 3 bases and the J segment 2 bases; nucleotides outside the gene matches: 2. This CDR3 has 15 residues. CDR1 is SGHRS and CDR2 is YFSETQ in the germline V gene. The CDR3 DNA reads TGCGCCAGCAGCTCTGGACAGGGGGCCTACAATGAGCAGTTCTTC. This gives the protein CASSSGQGAYNEQFF.

Written as DNA, the CDR3 is TGTGCCAGCACCCTAAGGAACACTGAAGCTTTCTTT. Translated, it gives CASTLRNTEAFF. The chain joins TRBV28 to TRBJ1-1; no reliable D call. The germline V gene has CDR1 MDHEN and CDR2 SYDVKM. The CDR3 is 12 amino acids. V lost 7 bases to trimming and J lost 1 base, with 7 bases between them.

The gene calls are TRBV7-9 and TRBJ2-1; D is ambiguous. Germline loops: CDR1 SEHNR, CDR2 FQNEAQ (reference sequence). The CDR3 covers 12 residues. Trimming left V 3 bases short and J 7 bases short, with 7 bases between. CDR3 sequence (DNA): TGTGCCAGCAGCTTCTCTAGGAATGAGCAGTTCTTC. The encoded protein is CASSFSRNEQFF.

Notes on this clone: Other nucleotide sequences in the sample specify the same CDR3. The chain has TRBV29-1 and TRBJ2-5; tentatively, D is TRBD2 (7 bases). Trimming shortened V by 4 bases and J by 5 bases, and 11 bases separated the two germline ends. The germline gives CDR1 SQVTM, CDR2 ANQGSEA. The CDR3 consists of 12 residues. CDR3 loop: CSVGGGLETQYF. CDR3 DNA sequence: TGCAGCGTTGGGGGGGGGCTGGAGACCCAGTACTTC.

This chain uses TRBV28 with TRBJ1-2, with TRBD1 matching 8 bases. With V trimmed by 4 bases and J by 0 bases, 10 bases remained unmatched. The CDR3 spans 17 residues. In germline, CDR1 is MDHEN, CDR2 SYDVKM. CDR3 amino acids: CASSSLRQGSANYGYTF. In DNA form, the CDR3 reads TGTGCCAGCAGTTCTCTCCGACAGGGGAGTGCTAACTATGGCTACACCTTC.

The chain carries TRBV5-8 and TRBJ1-1; the D gene is possibly TRBD1 (6 bases). CDR1 is SGHTS, CDR2 YDEGEE, per germline. V lost 7 bases and J 0 bases, leaving 10 bases between the germline ends. This CDR3 has 13 amino acids. CDR3 sequence: CASCRTVNTEAFF. CDR3 in DNA: TGTGCCAGCTGTCGGACAGTGAACACTGAAGCTTTCTTT.

The V call is TRBV7-8, the J call TRBJ1-5; TRBD1 agrees at 12 bases. V shed 5 bases and J 5 bases; nucleotides not matched to a gene: 4. The germline CDR1 and CDR2 sequences are SGHVS and FQNEAQ. The CDR3 is made up of 15 amino acids. CDR3 residues: CASSPGTGGHQPQHF. The CDR3 DNA reads as TGTGCCAGCAGCCCGGGGACAGGGGGCCATCAGCCCCAGCATTTT.

Regarding this clone: Its ends do not fully match the called genes, so a read error is possible. V and J are TRBV7-2 and TRBJ2-3; 8 nucleotides match TRBD2. This CDR3 region has 14 residues. Germline V CDR1 and CDR2: SGHTA, FQGNSA. The CDR3 is CASSQGPIGASGFF. In DNA form, the CDR3 reads TGTGCCAGCAGCCAGGGACCCATCGGGGCTAGCGGGTTCTTT.

The sample holds a few counts of this clone. The chain couples TRBV7-2 to TRBJ2-5; 8 bases map to TRBD2. The germline V gene has CDR1 SGHTA and CDR2 FQGNSA. The CDR3 has 15 amino acids. V lost 5 bases to trimming and J lost 4 bases; unmatched junction nucleotides: 9. CDR3 region: CASSLAGTRRETQYF. The CDR3 nucleotides are TGTGCCAGCAGCCTGGCCGGGACTAGGCGAGAGACCCAGTACTTC.

This sequence joins TRBV27 and TRBJ2-2; 9 bases align to TRBD2. Germline V lookup: CDR1 MNHEY, CDR2 SMNVEV (reference sequence). CDR3 length equals 18 residues. V dropped 3 bases and J dropped 7; count of bases not matched to a gene: 15. The CDR3 DNA follows: TGTGCCAGCAGTTTGCTGCCCGGGAGCGGGGGGCGGGGCGGGGAGCTGTTTTTT. Protein: CASSLLPGSGGRGGELFF.

The rearrangement joins TRBV5-1 to TRBJ2-2; 7 bases agree with TRBD2. The V and J ends lost 1 base and 5 bases, in that order; junction bases with no gene match: 14. Germline V CDR1 and CDR2: SGHRS, YFSETQ. The CDR3 runs to 18 residues. CDR3 residues: CASSLWGFWREPTGELFF. CDR3 nucleotide sequence: TGCGCCAGCAGCTTGTGGGGGTTCTGGCGGGAGCCTACCGGGGAGCTGTTTTTT. The variable domain in full, completed from reference TRBV5-1 and TRBJ2-2, reads KAGVTQTPRYLIKTRGQQVTLSCSPISGHRSVSWYQQTPGQGLQFLFEYFSETQRNKGNFPGRFSGRQFSNSRSEMNVSTLELGDSALYLCASSLWGFWREPTGELFFGEGSRLTVL.

The chain carries TRBV28 and TRBJ2-1; perhaps TRBD2 as D (6 bases). Looked up from germline, CDR1 is MDHEN and CDR2 is SYDVKM. V shed 5 bases and J shed 5 bases, with 16 bases lying between them. The CDR3 is 15 residues long. CDR3 DNA: TGTGCCAGCAGTAATCAGCGGGTAGGTGACAATGAGCAGTTCTTC. Its translation is CASSNQRVGDNEQFF.

The V call is TRBV7-9, the J call TRBJ2-1; TRBD2 might be the D (6 bases). Trimming removed 5 bases at V and 5 bases at J, with 10 bases between. The CDR3 loop spans 13 amino acids. Looked up from germline, CDR1 is SEHNR and CDR2 is FQNEAQ (reference sequence). CDR3 residues: CASSGTGNNEQFF. In DNA form, the CDR3 reads TGTGCCAGCAGCGGGACTGGGAACAATGAGCAGTTCTTC.

This clone is a singleton in its sample. The chain recombines TRBV27 with TRBJ2-1; 9 bases are shared with TRBD2. The CDR3 is made up of 17 amino acids. Germline V gene data show CDR1 as MNHEY and CDR2 as SMNVEV (reference sequence). J lost 8 bases, V lost 3 bases, and 14 bases had no gene match. In DNA form, the CDR3 reads TGTGCCAGCAGTTTCTCCGCACGACTAGCGGCCTCCCATGAGCAGTTCTTC. It codes for CASSFSARLAASHEQFF.

This clone appeared a few times. V and J are TRBV24-1 and TRBJ2-7; 11 nucleotides align to TRBD2. With V trimmed by 2 bases and J by 3 bases, 5 bases remained unmatched. This CDR3 region has 16 residues. CDR1 and CDR2 (germline): KGHDR, SFDVKD. The CDR3 protein is CATSDWGTSGDYEQYF. DNA of the CDR3: TGTGCCACCAGTGATTGGGGGACTAGCGGAGACTACGAGCAGTACTTC.

CDR3 nucleotide sequence: TGTGCCAGTAGACGACAGGGGGCGCAGGAGACCCAGTACTTC. This codes for CASRRQGAQETQYF. The chain combines TRBV19 with TRBJ2-5; 10 positions agree with TRBD1. V shed 6 bases and J 5 bases; nucleotides not matched to a gene: 6. CDR1 is LNHDA, CDR2 SQIVND, per germline (reference sequence). The CDR3 contains 14 residues.

The J gene is TRBJ1-5, the V gene TRBV24-1, with unresolved D. Germline CDR1 KGHDR, CDR2 SFDVKD. The CDR3 has 14 amino acids. Deletions cut 4 bases from V and 7 bases from J, with 13 bases between. The CDR3 bases are TGTGCCACCAGTGAGGTGGGCGCCAGGCAGCCCCAGCATTTT. Amino acids: CATSEVGARQPQHF.

The genes are TRBV5-4 and TRBJ2-5; D might be TRBD2 (6 bases). V was trimmed by 1 base and J by 7 bases, leaving 14 bases between them. Germline V gene sequence: CDR1 SGHNT, CDR2 YYREEE (reference sequence). CDR3 length: 14 amino acids. The CDR3 protein is CASSLTPWGVTQYF. The CDR3 DNA reads TGTGCCAGCAGCTTGACTCCCTGGGGGGTGACCCAGTACTTC.

V usage is TRBV28 and J usage is TRBJ2-7, with D maybe TRBD2 (6 bases). With 2 bases removed from V and 7 bases from J, the gap between germline ends came to 6 bases. The CDR3 extends over 11 amino acids. Germline lookup yields CDR1 MDHEN and CDR2 SYDVKM. CDR3 sequence (DNA): TGTGCCAGCAGTTTAGGGGGGGAGCAGTACTTC. It is translated as CASSLGGEQYF.

The chain recombines TRBV4-3 with TRBJ2-3; D gene unclear. The CDR3 spans 16 residues. V gave up 3 bases and J gave up 0 bases, with 13 bases separating them. Germline lookup yields CDR1 LGHNA and CDR2 YSLEER. The CDR3 nucleotides read TGCGCCAGCAGCCAGGCCGCGGTCGCTAGCACAGATACGCAGTATTTT. It yields the protein CASSQAAVASTDTQYF.

The chain links TRBV27 to TRBJ2-1; a weak D match, TRBD2 (5 bases). This CDR3 region has 14 residues. Germline V CDR1 and CDR2: MNHEY, SMNVEV (reference sequence). Deletions cut 2 bases from V and 8 bases from J, with 13 bases between. CDR3 protein: CASSLARGDYEQFF. CDR3 DNA sequence: TGTGCCAGCAGTTTAGCTCGGGGAGACTATGAGCAGTTCTTC.